Listed here are 7 T cell receptor beta chains from one sample, sequenced in a study of blood T cell repertoires in COVID-19. Measured with immunoSEQ multiplex PCR; TCRdb has only the in-frame clones, and not every one. The sample holds 300,000 to 400,000 clones, 85% to 90% seen once. The sequenced sample consisted of PBMCs or T cells enriched from blood (not recorded which). The receptors were sampled from a woman aged 25 to 39 with acute COVID-19.

This rearrangement joins TRBV29-1 to TRBJ1-1; TRBD1 matches 9 bases. Trimming cost V 7 bases and J 7 bases; bases outside gene matches: 10. Germline V gene data show CDR1 as SQVTM and CDR2 as ANQGSEA. The CDR3 totals 13 residues. The CDR3 protein is CSARGQGFGEAFF. As DNA, the CDR3 is TGCAGCGCTCGGGGACAGGGATTTGGTGAAGCTTTCTTT.

This clone turned up a few times. The rearrangement links TRBV3-1 (or the pseudogene TRBV3-2) to TRBJ2-7; 9 positions match TRBD1. CDR3 length equals 16 residues. CDR1 LGHDT and CDR2 YNNKEL come from the germline V gene (reference sequence). Unmatched junction bases numbered 8, after V lost 5 bases and J lost 0 bases. CDR3 region: CASSMSGTGPSYEQYF. The CDR3 DNA reads as TGTGCCAGCAGCATGTCAGGGACAGGGCCCTCCTACGAGCAGTACTTC.

The chain couples TRBV18 to TRBJ2-2; 7 nucleotides line up with TRBD1. The germline gives CDR1 KGHSH, CDR2 LQKENI. V dropped 3 bases and J dropped 5; count of bases not matched to a gene: 12. The CDR3 runs to 17 residues. As DNA, the CDR3 is TGTGCCAGCTCACCCTACCCACAGGGGAGAGGGACCGGGGAGCTGTTTTTT. This encodes CASSPYPQGRGTGELFF.

This chain links TRBV14 with TRBJ2-1, with a tentative D call TRBD1 (5 bases). The CDR3 contains 15 residues. CDR1 and CDR2 from the germline V gene are SGHDN and FVKESK. Between the trimmed V and J ends, which lost 0 bases and 3 bases, there was a span of 9 bases. CDR3 nucleotide sequence: TGTGCCAGCAGCCAAGAATGGGGCAGCTACAATGAGCAGTTCTTC. This codes for CASSQEWGSYNEQFF.

The V and J genes are TRBV1 and TRBJ1-5; TRBD1, the table's D call, was not compared with the DNA. TRBV1 is an annotated pseudogene. The CDR3 length is 17 residues. As DNA, the CDR3 is TGCACCAGCAGAAGCAACCCTCGGGACAGGGGCGCTCAGCCCCAGCATTTT. Amino acids: CTSRSNPRDRGAQPQHF.

This clone was detected once. This sequence joins TRBV5-6 and TRBJ2-7; 8 nucleotides align to TRBD2. This CDR3 has 14 amino acids. Trimming cost V 8 bases and J 1 base; bases outside gene matches: 8. Germline CDR1 and CDR2: SGHDT and YYEEEE. DNA for the CDR3: TGTGCCAGTAATAGACTAGCGCTTTCCTACGAGCAGTACTTC. Protein sequence: CASNRLALSYEQYF.

A note on this clone: Other DNA sequences in this sample translate to the same CDR3. V is TRBV2 and J is TRBJ1-2, with D hard to call. The CDR3 is 12 amino acids. Germline V gene lookup returns CDR1 SNHLY and CDR2 FYNNEI. Deletions cut 4 bases from V and 2 bases from J, with 5 bases between. CDR3 DNA sequence: TGTGCCAGCAGTGCCCAAAACTATGGCTACACCTTC. Its protein is CASSAQNYGYTF.